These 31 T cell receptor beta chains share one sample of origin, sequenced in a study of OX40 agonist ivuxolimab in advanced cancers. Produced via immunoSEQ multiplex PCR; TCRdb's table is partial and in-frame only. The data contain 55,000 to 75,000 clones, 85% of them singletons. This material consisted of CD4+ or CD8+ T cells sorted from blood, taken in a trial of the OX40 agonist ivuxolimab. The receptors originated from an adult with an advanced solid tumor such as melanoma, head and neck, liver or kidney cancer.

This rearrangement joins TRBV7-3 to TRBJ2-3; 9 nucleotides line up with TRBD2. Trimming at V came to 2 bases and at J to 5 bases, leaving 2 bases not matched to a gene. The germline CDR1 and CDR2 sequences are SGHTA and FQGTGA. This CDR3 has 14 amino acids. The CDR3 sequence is CASSLLREGDTQYF. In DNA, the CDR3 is TGTGCCAGCAGCTTATTGCGGGAGGGAGATACGCAGTATTTT.

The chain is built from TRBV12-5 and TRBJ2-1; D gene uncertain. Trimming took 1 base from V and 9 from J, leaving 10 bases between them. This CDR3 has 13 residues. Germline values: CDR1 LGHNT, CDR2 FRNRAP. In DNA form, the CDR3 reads TGTGCTAGTGGTTTGGCGGGCGCCAGTGAGCAGTTCTTC. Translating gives CASGLAGASEQFF.

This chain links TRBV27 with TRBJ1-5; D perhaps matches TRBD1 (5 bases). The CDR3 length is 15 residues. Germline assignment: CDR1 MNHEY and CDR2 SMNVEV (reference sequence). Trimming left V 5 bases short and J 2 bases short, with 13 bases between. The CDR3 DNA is TGTGCCAGCAGTCCGTCCGGGGCGCGCAATCAGCCCCAGCATTTT. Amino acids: CASSPSGARNQPQHF.

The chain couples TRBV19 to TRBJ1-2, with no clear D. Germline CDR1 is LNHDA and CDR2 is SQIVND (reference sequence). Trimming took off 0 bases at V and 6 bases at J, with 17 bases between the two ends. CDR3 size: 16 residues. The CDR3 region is CASSIEGVWGTDGYTF. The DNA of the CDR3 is TGTGCCAGTAGTATAGAGGGCGTTTGGGGTACGGATGGCTACACCTTC.

CDR3 loop: CASSDVTSNQPQHF. CDR3 bases: TGTGCCAGCAGTGACGTCACGAGCAATCAGCCCCAGCATTTT. The chain employs TRBV2 and TRBJ1-5; D remains ambiguous. CDR1 SNHLY and CDR2 FYNNEI come from the germline V gene. This CDR3 has 14 residues. Trimming left V 3 bases short and J 1 base short, with 7 bases between.

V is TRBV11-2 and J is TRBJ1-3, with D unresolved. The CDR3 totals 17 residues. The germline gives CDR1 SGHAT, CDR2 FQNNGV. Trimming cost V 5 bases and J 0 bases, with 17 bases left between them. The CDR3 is CASSLGTYSSSGNTIYF. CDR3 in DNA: TGTGCCAGCAGCCTCGGAACCTACTCGAGCTCTGGAAACACCATATATTTT.

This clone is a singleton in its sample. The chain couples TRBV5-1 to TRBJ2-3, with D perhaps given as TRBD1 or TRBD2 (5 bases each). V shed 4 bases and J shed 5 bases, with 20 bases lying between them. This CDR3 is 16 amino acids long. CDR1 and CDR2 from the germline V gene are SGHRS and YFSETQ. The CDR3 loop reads CASSPLAGTTRDTQYF. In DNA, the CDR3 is TGCGCCAGCAGCCCACTCGCCGGGACCACGCGAGATACGCAGTATTTT. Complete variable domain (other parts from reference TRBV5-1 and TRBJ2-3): KAGVTQTPRYLIKTRGQQVTLSCSPISGHRSVSWYQQTPGQGLQFLFEYFSETQRNKGNFPGRFSGRQFSNSRSEMNVSTLELGDSALYLCASSPLAGTTRDTQYFGPGTRLTVL.

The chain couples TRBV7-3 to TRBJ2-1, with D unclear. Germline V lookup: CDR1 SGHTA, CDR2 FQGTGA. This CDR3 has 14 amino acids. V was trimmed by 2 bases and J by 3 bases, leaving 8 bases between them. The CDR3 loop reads CASSLSPGYNEQFF. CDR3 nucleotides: TGTGCCAGCAGCTTATCCCCGGGCTACAATGAGCAGTTCTTC.

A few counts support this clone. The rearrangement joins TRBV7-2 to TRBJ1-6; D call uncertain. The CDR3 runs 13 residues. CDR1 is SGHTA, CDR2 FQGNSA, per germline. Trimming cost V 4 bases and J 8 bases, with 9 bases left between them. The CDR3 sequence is CASSSLKDSPLHF. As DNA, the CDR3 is TGTGCCAGCAGCTCCCTCAAAGATTCACCCCTCCACTTT.

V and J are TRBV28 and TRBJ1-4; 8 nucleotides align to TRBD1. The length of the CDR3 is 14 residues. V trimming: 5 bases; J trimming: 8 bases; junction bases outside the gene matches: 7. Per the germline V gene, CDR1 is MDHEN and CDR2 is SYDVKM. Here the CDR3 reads CASSLDRVREKLFF. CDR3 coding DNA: TGTGCCAGCAGTCTGGACAGGGTTCGAGAAAAACTGTTTTTT.

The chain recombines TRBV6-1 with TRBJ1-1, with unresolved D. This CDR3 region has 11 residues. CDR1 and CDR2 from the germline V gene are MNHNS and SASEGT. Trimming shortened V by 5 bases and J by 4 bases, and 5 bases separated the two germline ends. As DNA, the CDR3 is TGTGCCAGCAGTTGGGCCACTGAAGCTTTCTTT. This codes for CASSWATEAFF.

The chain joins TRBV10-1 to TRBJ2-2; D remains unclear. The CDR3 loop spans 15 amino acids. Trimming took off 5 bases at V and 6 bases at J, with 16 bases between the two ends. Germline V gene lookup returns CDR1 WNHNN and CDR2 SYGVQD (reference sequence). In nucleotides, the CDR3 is TGCGCCAGCAGTAACTTATTGAAGGCGGCCGGGGAGCTGTTTTTT. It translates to CASSNLLKAAGELFF.

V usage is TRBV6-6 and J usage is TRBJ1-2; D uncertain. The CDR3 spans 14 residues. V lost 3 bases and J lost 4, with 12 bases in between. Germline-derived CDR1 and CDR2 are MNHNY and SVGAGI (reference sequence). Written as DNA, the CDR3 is TGTGCCAGCAGTTATGACCGTGCGGGCTATGGCTACACCTTC. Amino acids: CASSYDRAGYGYTF.

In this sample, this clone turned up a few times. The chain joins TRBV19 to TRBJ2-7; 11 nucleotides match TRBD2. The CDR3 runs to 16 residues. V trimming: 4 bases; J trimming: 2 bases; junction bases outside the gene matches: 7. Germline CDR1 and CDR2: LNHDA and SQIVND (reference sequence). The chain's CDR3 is CASSRLAGGMTYEQYF. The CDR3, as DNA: TGTGCCAGTAGTAGATTAGCGGGAGGGATGACCTACGAGCAGTACTTC.

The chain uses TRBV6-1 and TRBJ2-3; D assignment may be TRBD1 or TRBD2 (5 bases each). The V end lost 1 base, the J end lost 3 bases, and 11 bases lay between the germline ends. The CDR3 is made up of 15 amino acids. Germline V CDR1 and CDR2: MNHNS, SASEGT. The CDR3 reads CASSEGGRGTDTQYF. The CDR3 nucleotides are TGTGCCAGCAGTGAAGGGGGGAGAGGGACAGATACGCAGTATTTT.

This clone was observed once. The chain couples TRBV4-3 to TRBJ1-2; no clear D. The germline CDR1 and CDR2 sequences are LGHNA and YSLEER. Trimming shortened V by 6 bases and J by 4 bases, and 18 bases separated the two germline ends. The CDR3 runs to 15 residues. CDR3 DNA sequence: TGCGCCAGCAGTGAGGACTTCTCACCCCTCTATGGCTACACCTTC. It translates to CASSEDFSPLYGYTF.

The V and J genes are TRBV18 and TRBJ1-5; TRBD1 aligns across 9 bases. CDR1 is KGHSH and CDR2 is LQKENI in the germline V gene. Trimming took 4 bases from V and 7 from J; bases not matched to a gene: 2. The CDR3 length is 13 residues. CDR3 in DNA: TGTGCCAGCTCACGGGACAGGGACCAGCCCCAGCATTTT. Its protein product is CASSRDRDQPQHF.

CDR3 region: CASSLVPLGGTGYNEQFF. DNA for the CDR3: TGTGCCAGCAGCTTAGTTCCGCTGGGGGGGACAGGATACAATGAGCAGTTCTTC. This sequence joins TRBV7-2 and TRBJ2-1; D is perhaps TRBD1 (8 bases). The CDR3 is 18 amino acids. Per the germline V gene, CDR1 is SGHTA and CDR2 is FQGNSA. V lost 1 base and J 4 bases, leaving 20 bases between the germline ends.

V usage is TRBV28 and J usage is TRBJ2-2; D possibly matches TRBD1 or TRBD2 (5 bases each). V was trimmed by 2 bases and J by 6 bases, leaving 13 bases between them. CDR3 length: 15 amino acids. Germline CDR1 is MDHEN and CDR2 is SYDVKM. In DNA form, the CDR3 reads TGTGCCAGCAGTTTACGGGGCACCGTGGCCGGGGAGCTGTTTTTT. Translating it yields CASSLRGTVAGELFF.

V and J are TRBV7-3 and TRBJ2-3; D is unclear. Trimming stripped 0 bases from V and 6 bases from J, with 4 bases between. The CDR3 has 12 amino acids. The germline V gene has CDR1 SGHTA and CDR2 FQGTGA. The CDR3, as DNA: TGTGCCAGCAGCTTAACTGGCGATACGCAGTATTTT. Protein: CASSLTGDTQYF.

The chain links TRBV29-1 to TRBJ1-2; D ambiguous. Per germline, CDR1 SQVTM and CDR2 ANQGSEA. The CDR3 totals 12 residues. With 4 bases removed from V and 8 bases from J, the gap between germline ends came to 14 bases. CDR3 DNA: TGCAGCGTTGGTCAGGAGGTAAAAGGCTACACCTTC. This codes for CSVGQEVKGYTF. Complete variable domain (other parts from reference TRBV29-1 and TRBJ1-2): SAVISQKPSRDICQRGTSLTIQCQVDSQVTMMFWYRQQPGQSLTLIATANQGSEATYESGFVIDKFPISRPNLTFSTLTVSNMSPEDSSIYLCSVGQEVKGYTFGSGTRLTVV.

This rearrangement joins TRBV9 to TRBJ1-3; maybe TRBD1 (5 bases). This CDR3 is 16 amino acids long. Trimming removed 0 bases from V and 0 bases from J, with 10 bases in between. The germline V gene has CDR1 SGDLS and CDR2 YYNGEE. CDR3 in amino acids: CASSVDGALSGNTIYF. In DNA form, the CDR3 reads TGTGCCAGCAGCGTAGATGGGGCTCTCTCTGGAAACACCATATATTTT.

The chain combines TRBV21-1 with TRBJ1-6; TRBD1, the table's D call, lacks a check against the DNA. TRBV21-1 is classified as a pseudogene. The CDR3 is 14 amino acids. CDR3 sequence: CASSNDRLHSPLHF. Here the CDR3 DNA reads TGTGCCAGCAGCAACGACAGGCTCCATTCACCCCTCCACTTT.

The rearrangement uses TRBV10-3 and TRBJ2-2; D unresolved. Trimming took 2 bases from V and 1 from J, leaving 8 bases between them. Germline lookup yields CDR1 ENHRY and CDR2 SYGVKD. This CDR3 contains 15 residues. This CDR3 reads CAISELLQNTGELFF. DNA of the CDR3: TGTGCCATCAGTGAGCTCTTACAGAACACCGGGGAGCTGTTTTTT.

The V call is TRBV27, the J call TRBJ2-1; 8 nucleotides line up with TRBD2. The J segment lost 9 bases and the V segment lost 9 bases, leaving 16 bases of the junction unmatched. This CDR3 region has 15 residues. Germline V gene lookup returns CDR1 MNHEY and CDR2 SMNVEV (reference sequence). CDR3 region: CASRAGGSLRGEQFF. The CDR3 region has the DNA TGTGCCAGTCGGGCGGGGGGCTCTCTCCGGGGTGAGCAGTTCTTC.

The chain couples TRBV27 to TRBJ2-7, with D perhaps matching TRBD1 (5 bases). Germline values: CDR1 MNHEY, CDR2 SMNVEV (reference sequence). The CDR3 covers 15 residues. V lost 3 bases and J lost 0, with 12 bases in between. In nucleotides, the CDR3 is TGTGCCAGCAGTTTGAAAACAGGTCCCTCCTACGAGCAGTACTTC. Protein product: CASSLKTGPSYEQYF.

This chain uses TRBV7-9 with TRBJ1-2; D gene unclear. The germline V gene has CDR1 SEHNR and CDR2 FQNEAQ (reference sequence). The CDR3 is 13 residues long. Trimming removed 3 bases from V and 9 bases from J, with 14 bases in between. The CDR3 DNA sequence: TGTGCCAGCAGCTTCCCAAGTGGAGTTAGCTACACCTTC. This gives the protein CASSFPSGVSYTF.

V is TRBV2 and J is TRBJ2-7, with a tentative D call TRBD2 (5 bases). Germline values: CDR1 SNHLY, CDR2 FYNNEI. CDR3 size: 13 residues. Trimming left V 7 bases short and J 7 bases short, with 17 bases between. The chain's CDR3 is CASIPSLPREQYF. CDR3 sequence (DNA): TGTGCCAGCATCCCTAGCCTCCCTAGGGAGCAGTACTTC.

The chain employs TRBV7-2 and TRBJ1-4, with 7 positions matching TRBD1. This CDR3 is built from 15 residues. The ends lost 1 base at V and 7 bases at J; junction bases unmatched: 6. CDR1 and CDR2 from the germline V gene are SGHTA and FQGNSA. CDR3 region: CASSLGLGDSEKLFF. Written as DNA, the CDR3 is TGTGCCAGCAGCTTAGGGTTGGGGGACAGTGAAAAACTGTTTTTT.

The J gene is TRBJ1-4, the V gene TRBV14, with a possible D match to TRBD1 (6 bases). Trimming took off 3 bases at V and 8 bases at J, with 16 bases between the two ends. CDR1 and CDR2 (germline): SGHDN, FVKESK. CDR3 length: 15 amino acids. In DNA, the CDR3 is TGTGCCAGCAGCCATCGGGACATAAAGAAAGAAAAACTGTTTTTT. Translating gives CASSHRDIKKEKLFF.

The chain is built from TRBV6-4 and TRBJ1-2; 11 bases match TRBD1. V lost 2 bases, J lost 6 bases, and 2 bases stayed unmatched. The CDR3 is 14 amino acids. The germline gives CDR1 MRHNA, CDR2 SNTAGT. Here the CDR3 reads CASSDTDRGHGYTF. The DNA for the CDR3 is TGTGCCAGCAGTGACACGGACAGGGGGCATGGCTACACCTTC.